This TCR beta chain was captured by sequencing in a study of regulatory T cells in long-lasting Graves disease. Time point defined: newly diagnosed GD, antithyroid drugs for less than 3 months. Generation of the TCR library employed RNA extracted from PBMCs. For TCR beta, libraries came from iRepertoire HTBI primers and Arm-PCR of CDR3 regions. In TCRdb, the multiplex PCR reads were re-called with MiXCR into one record per CDR3 protein. The sample lists some 410,000 distinct CDR3 sequences; about a sixth were seen once. This clonotype came up many times. The CDR3 is 14 residues long. V lost 3 bases to trimming and J lost 1 base, with 12 bases between them. Germline CDR1 reads DFQATT; CDR2 reads SNEGSKA (reference sequence). In addition, the sample was reused for a study of T cells in Graves' hyperthyroidism and ophthalmopathy.

This TCR was sampled from a woman under 40 with Graves disease. The chain is built from TRBV20-1 and TRBJ1-1; D is perhaps TRBD1 (5 bases). The input for sequencing was peripheral blood mononuclear cells (PBMCs), taken at new diagnosis, from a patient treated with antithyroid drugs. In nucleotides, the CDR3 is TGCAGTGCTAGGGCGGGACGGTCGAACACTGAAGCTTTCTTT. Its translation: CSARAGRSNTEAFF.